These 31 T cell receptor beta chains were sequenced from one sample in a study of identical twins. Using its own MiXCR run on the 5' RACE reads, TCRdb lists one record per CDR3 protein. The sample yields some 1,600,000 distinct CDR3 sequences, more than 30% seen once. The sample comprised cord blood. These receptors all stem from a newborn girl in good health.

The rearrangement uses TRBV12-3 or TRBV12-4 and TRBJ2-3, with 7 bases fitting TRBD2. This CDR3 contains 16 residues. V dropped 6 bases and J dropped 4; count of bases not matched to a gene: 13. The CDR3 loop reads CASRMGGDLIPDTQYF. The CDR3 DNA reads TGTGCCAGCAGGATGGGAGGGGATCTGATCCCAGATACGCAGTATTTT.

The chain has TRBV2 and TRBJ1-1, with D possibly being TRBD1 (5 bases). Germline V gives CDR1 SNHLY, CDR2 FYNNEI. There are 14 residues in the CDR3. Trimming took 6 bases from V and 1 from J, leaving 12 bases between them. The CDR3 DNA reads TGTGCCAGCAGGAAAGAAGGGACGAACACTGAAGCTTTCTTT. It encodes CASRKEGTNTEAFF.

This rearrangement joins TRBV2 to TRBJ2-3; D is unclear. CDR3 length: 16 amino acids. V was pared by 4 bases and J by 3 bases, with 17 bases between. The germline CDR1 and CDR2 sequences are SNHLY and FYNNEI. CDR3 protein: CASSGARYGSTDTQYF. Written as DNA, the CDR3 is TGTGCCAGCAGTGGGGCTAGATACGGGTCTACAGATACGCAGTATTTT.

V gene TRBV20-1 combines with J gene TRBJ2-3; possibly TRBD2 for D (7 bases). The V end was cut by 1 base, the J end by 6 bases, with 20 bases between. CDR1 is DFQATT and CDR2 is SNEGSKA in the germline V gene (reference sequence). The CDR3 totals 16 residues. CDR3 region: CSARGLVGGATDTQYF. CDR3 nucleotides: TGCAGTGCTAGAGGTTTGGTTGGGGGGGCCACCGATACGCAGTATTTT.

This clonotype was seen once. The chain couples TRBV20-1 to TRBJ2-1; TRBD2 agrees at 8 bases. Germline V CDR1 and CDR2: DFQATT, SNEGSKA (reference sequence). Trimming cost V 5 bases and J 10 bases; bases outside gene matches: 4. The CDR3 has 11 amino acids. The CDR3 loop is CSASKREEQFF. DNA for the CDR3: TGCAGTGCTTCCAAGCGGGAGGAGCAGTTCTTC.

This chain links TRBV28 with TRBJ1-6; unclear D gene. Trimming removed 3 bases at V and 11 bases at J, with 11 bases between. The CDR3 contains 13 residues. Per the germline V gene, CDR1 is MDHEN and CDR2 is SYDVKM. The CDR3 DNA reads TGTGCCAGCAGTTTGGGCACCAATCCACCCCTCCACTTT. Residues: CASSLGTNPPLHF.

The sample holds a few counts of this clonotype. The V and J genes are TRBV3-1 and TRBJ2-1; 7 bases line up with TRBD2. From germline, CDR1 is LGHDT and CDR2 YNNKEL (reference sequence). The CDR3 has 15 amino acids. Unmatched junction bases numbered 7, after V lost 0 bases and J lost 8 bases. CDR3 sequence: CASSQDSGGRYEQFF. Here the CDR3 DNA reads TGTGCCAGCAGCCAAGATTCGGGAGGAAGGTATGAGCAGTTCTTC.

The sample holds many counts of this clonotype. The chain uses TRBV29-1 and TRBJ2-7; no clear D gene. This CDR3 is 14 amino acids long. Trimming took off 2 bases at V and 2 bases at J, with 13 bases between the two ends. Germline values: CDR1 SQVTM, CDR2 ANQGSEA. Here the CDR3 DNA reads TGCAGCGTTGAACCCTGGGCGAACACCTACGAGCAGTACTTC. Its translation is CSVEPWANTYEQYF.

The genes are TRBV28 and TRBJ2-5; maybe TRBD1 (6 bases). The CDR3 has 12 residues. V dropped 6 bases and J dropped 5 bases, with 10 bases sitting between them. The V gene's germline CDR1 is MDHEN and CDR2 SYDVKM. The CDR3 DNA reads as TGTGCCAGCAGGTTGAGGGGGGAGACCCAGTACTTC. Translated: CASRLRGETQYF.

The chain couples TRBV6-2 or TRBV6-3 to TRBJ1-5, with 8 positions matching TRBD1. V lost 6 bases to trimming and J lost 4 bases; unmatched junction nucleotides: 17. The germline gives CDR1 MNHEY, CDR2 SVGEGT. This CDR3 region has 18 residues. CDR3 residues: CASRSNPGQDLRNQPQHF. The CDR3 nucleotides are TGTGCCAGCAGATCTAACCCGGGACAGGATTTGAGGAATCAGCCCCAGCATTTT.

The chain recombines TRBV28 with TRBJ1-6; TRBD1 is a possible D gene (5 bases). Per germline, CDR1 MDHEN and CDR2 SYDVKM. This CDR3 spans 15 amino acids. Trimming pared 5 bases from V and 10 bases from J, leaving 18 bases between. The CDR3, as DNA: TGTGCCAGCAGTGCAGGAGGCAGGGACGGGTCACCCCTCCACTTT. The encoded protein is CASSAGGRDGSPLHF.

This clonotype was detected only a few times. The V gene is TRBV20-1, the J gene TRBJ2-5; the D gene is possibly TRBD1 (5 bases). There are 14 residues in the CDR3. Germline V lookup: CDR1 DFQATT, CDR2 SNEGSKA (reference sequence). V was clipped by 5 bases and J by 0 bases, with 13 bases between them. The CDR3: CSALDSWYQETQYF. In DNA, the CDR3 is TGCAGTGCTCTCGACAGTTGGTACCAAGAGACCCAGTACTTC.

This chain links TRBV12-3 or TRBV12-4 with TRBJ2-1; TRBD1 agrees at 9 bases. The J segment lost 8 bases and the V segment lost 4 bases, leaving 3 bases of the junction unmatched. The CDR3 has 13 amino acids. CDR3 nucleotides: TGTGCCAGCAGTTACAGGGGGCATTATGAGCAGTTCTTC. Amino acids: CASSYRGHYEQFF.

V gene TRBV20-1 combines with J gene TRBJ1-2; TRBD1 matches at 10 bases. The CDR3 length is 17 residues. The ends lost 6 bases at V and 0 bases at J; junction bases unmatched: 13. CDR1 is DFQATT, CDR2 SNEGSKA, per germline (reference sequence). The CDR3 DNA reads TGCAGTGCCCCCCGACGGGACAGGGGAGGCCCTAACTATGGCTACACCTTC. It codes for CSAPRRDRGGPNYGYTF.

This clonotype was seen at least ten times. This chain connects TRBV29-1 to TRBJ2-7; D is uncertain. This CDR3 comprises 11 residues. In germline, CDR1 is SQVTM, CDR2 ANQGSEA. V dropped 0 bases and J dropped 3 bases, with 3 bases sitting between them. The CDR3 sequence is CSVEENYEQYF. In nucleotides, the CDR3 is TGCAGCGTTGAAGAAAACTACGAGCAGTACTTC.

This sequence joins TRBV20-1 and TRBJ2-3, with a weak D call TRBD2 (6 bases). Per the germline V gene, CDR1 is DFQATT and CDR2 is SNEGSKA (reference sequence). CDR3 size: 15 residues. V lost 2 bases and J 0 bases, leaving 12 bases between the germline ends. The CDR3 region is CSARRGARSTDTQYF. The CDR3 DNA reads as TGCAGTGCTAGACGCGGGGCTAGAAGCACAGATACGCAGTATTTT.

J is TRBJ2-1 and V is TRBV5-1; 7 bases fit TRBD2. This CDR3 region has 15 residues. Germline V gene data show CDR1 as SGHRS and CDR2 as YFSETQ. V lost 4 bases and J lost 6; bases outside the gene matches: 10. The CDR3, as DNA: TGCGCCAGCAGCCCCGGACTAGTCACCACCAATGAGCAGTTCTTC. It yields the protein CASSPGLVTTNEQFF. The complete variable domain, with remaining parts taken from reference TRBV5-1 and TRBJ2-1, reads KAGVTQTPRYLIKTRGQQVTLSCSPISGHRSVSWYQQTPGQGLQFLFEYFSETQRNKGNFPGRFSGRQFSNSRSEMNVSTLELGDSALYLCASSPGLVTTNEQFFGPGTRLTVL.

The chain combines TRBV10-3 with TRBJ1-2, with TRBD1 matching 7 bases. This CDR3 contains 13 residues. The J segment lost 6 bases and the V segment lost 10 bases, leaving 11 bases of the junction unmatched. CDR1 is ENHRY and CDR2 is SYGVKD in the germline V gene. The CDR3, as DNA: TGTGCCACCACAGACAGGGTAGAGGATGGCTACACCTTC. Protein sequence: CATTDRVEDGYTF.

This sequence joins TRBV7-9 and TRBJ1-1; TRBD1 might be the D (5 bases). The CDR3 sequence is 12 residues long. Germline V gene sequence: CDR1 SEHNR, CDR2 FQNEAQ (reference sequence). The germline V and J ends were trimmed by 4 bases and 5 bases, with 8 bases remaining between them. CDR3 coding DNA: TGTGCCAGCAGCTCCCACAGGACTGAAGCTTTCTTT. This codes for CASSSHRTEAFF.

The J gene is TRBJ1-5, the V gene TRBV20-1, with 8 bases identical to TRBD1. There are 15 residues in the CDR3. From germline, CDR1 is DFQATT and CDR2 SNEGSKA (reference sequence). V gave up 3 bases and J gave up 3 bases; unmatched junction bases: 7. DNA of the CDR3: TGCAGTGCTAGTCCCCAGGGGGCGGTCAATCAGCCCCAGCATTTT. Protein product: CSASPQGAVNQPQHF.

V and J are TRBV7-9 and TRBJ2-7; a weak D match, TRBD1 (5 bases). V was clipped by 3 bases and J by 2 bases, with 17 bases between them. CDR3 length: 16 amino acids. Germline CDR1 and CDR2: SEHNR and FQNEAQ (reference sequence). This CDR3 is CASSLGQGSTTYEQYF. As DNA, the CDR3 is TGTGCCAGCAGCTTGGGCCAGGGAAGCACCACCTACGAGCAGTACTTC. Variable domain in full (rest from reference TRBV7-9 and TRBJ2-7): DTGVSQNPRHKITKRGQNVTFRCDPISEHNRLYWYRQTLGQGPEFLTYFQNEAQLEKSRLLSDRFSAERPKGSFSTLEIQRTEQGDSAMYLCASSLGQGSTTYEQYFGPGTRLTVT.

This sequence joins TRBV12-3 or TRBV12-4 and TRBJ2-7, with D tentatively TRBD1 (6 bases). The CDR3 contains 14 residues. V was clipped by 0 bases and J by 6 bases, with 12 bases between them. The chain's CDR3 is CASSLAGQKPEQYF. The CDR3 bases are TGTGCCAGCAGTTTAGCCGGACAGAAGCCCGAGCAGTACTTC.

This clonotype was seen many times. The genes are TRBV25-1 and TRBJ2-3, with no clear D. The CDR3 contains 13 residues. Trimming cost V 7 bases and J 3 bases, with 11 bases left between them. Germline CDR1 MGHDK, CDR2 SYGVNS. The CDR3 reads CASTGRVTDTQYF. The CDR3 DNA reads as TGTGCCAGCACGGGTAGGGTAACAGATACGCAGTATTTT. The full variable domain, in which reference TRBV25-1 and TRBJ2-3 provide the parts outside the CDR3, is EADIYQTPRYLVIGTGKKITLECSQTMGHDKMYWYQQDPGMELHLIHYSYGVNSTEKGDLSSESTVSRIRTEHFPLTLESARPSHTSQYLCASTGRVTDTQYFGPGTRLTVL.

This clonotype was found a few times. The CDR3 sequence: CSARGSGVSYGYTF. The CDR3, as DNA: TGCAGTGCTAGAGGATCTGGGGTTTCCTATGGCTACACCTTC. The gene calls are TRBV20-1 and TRBJ1-2; D gene unclear. V lost 1 base and J 4 bases, leaving 13 bases between the germline ends. The CDR3 has 14 amino acids. The germline V gene has CDR1 DFQATT and CDR2 SNEGSKA (reference sequence).

V is TRBV10-2 and J is TRBJ2-5, with TRBD2 matching over 8 bases. In germline, CDR1 is WSHSY, CDR2 SAAADI. With V trimmed by 6 bases and J by 2 bases, 8 bases remained unmatched. The CDR3 covers 15 residues. CDR3 DNA: TGCGCCAGCAGACCAACGGGACTAGGGCAAGAGACCCAGTACTTC. It translates to CASRPTGLGQETQYF.

The chain is built from TRBV28 and TRBJ2-3, with 10 bases lining up with TRBD2. Trimming removed 5 bases from V and 3 bases from J; junction bases left unmatched: 8. Germline CDR1 is MDHEN and CDR2 is SYDVKM. The CDR3 is made up of 16 amino acids. The CDR3 sequence is CASSTPSGSWTDTQYF. As DNA, the CDR3 is TGTGCCAGCAGTACACCTAGCGGGAGTTGGACAGATACGCAGTATTTT.

This chain uses TRBV20-1 with TRBJ1-1, with no clear D. The CDR3 runs 12 residues. The germline CDR1 and CDR2 sequences are DFQATT and SNEGSKA (reference sequence). V lost 3 bases, J lost 1 base, and 6 bases lay in between. CDR3 sequence: CSASRANTEAFF. CDR3 sequence (DNA): TGCAGTGCTAGCCGGGCGAACACTGAAGCTTTCTTT.

V is TRBV20-1 and J is TRBJ2-3; 10 positions agree with TRBD2. V lost 2 bases to trimming and J lost 5 bases; unmatched junction nucleotides: 7. Germline V gene data show CDR1 as DFQATT and CDR2 as SNEGSKA (reference sequence). This CDR3 region has 15 residues. For the CDR3, the DNA is TGCAGTGCTAGAAAAGCGGGGGGGCCCGGAGATACGCAGTATTTT. This translates into CSARKAGGPGDTQYF.

V and J are TRBV5-6 and TRBJ2-7; possible D gene TRBD1, 6 bases. Germline V lookup: CDR1 SGHDT, CDR2 YYEEEE. Trimming stripped 2 bases from V and 12 bases from J, with 24 bases between. The CDR3 has 15 residues. CDR3 DNA sequence: TGTGCCAGCAGCTTATACCCTAGCAGGGGCTACGGGCCGTACTTC. Its translation: CASSLYPSRGYGPYF.

This clonotype was observed many times. The chain uses TRBV12-3 or TRBV12-4 and TRBJ2-1; no firm D call. The germline V and J ends were trimmed by 5 bases and 3 bases, with 8 bases remaining between them. The CDR3 totals 13 residues. The DNA of the CDR3 is TGTGCCAGCAGTGGCCGACGCTACAATGAGCAGTTCTTC. Its protein product is CASSGRRYNEQFF.

This clonotype was observed a handful of times. The junction departs from the called germline gene at one end, perhaps through a read error. The gene calls are TRBV5-1 and TRBJ1-1; D is undetermined. The CDR3 is 14 amino acids. Germline V CDR1 and CDR2: SGHRS, YFSETQ. CDR3 coding DNA: TGTGCCAGCAGCTTATTCGCCGGGAACACTGAAGCTTTCTTT. Amino acids: CASSLFAGNTEAFF.